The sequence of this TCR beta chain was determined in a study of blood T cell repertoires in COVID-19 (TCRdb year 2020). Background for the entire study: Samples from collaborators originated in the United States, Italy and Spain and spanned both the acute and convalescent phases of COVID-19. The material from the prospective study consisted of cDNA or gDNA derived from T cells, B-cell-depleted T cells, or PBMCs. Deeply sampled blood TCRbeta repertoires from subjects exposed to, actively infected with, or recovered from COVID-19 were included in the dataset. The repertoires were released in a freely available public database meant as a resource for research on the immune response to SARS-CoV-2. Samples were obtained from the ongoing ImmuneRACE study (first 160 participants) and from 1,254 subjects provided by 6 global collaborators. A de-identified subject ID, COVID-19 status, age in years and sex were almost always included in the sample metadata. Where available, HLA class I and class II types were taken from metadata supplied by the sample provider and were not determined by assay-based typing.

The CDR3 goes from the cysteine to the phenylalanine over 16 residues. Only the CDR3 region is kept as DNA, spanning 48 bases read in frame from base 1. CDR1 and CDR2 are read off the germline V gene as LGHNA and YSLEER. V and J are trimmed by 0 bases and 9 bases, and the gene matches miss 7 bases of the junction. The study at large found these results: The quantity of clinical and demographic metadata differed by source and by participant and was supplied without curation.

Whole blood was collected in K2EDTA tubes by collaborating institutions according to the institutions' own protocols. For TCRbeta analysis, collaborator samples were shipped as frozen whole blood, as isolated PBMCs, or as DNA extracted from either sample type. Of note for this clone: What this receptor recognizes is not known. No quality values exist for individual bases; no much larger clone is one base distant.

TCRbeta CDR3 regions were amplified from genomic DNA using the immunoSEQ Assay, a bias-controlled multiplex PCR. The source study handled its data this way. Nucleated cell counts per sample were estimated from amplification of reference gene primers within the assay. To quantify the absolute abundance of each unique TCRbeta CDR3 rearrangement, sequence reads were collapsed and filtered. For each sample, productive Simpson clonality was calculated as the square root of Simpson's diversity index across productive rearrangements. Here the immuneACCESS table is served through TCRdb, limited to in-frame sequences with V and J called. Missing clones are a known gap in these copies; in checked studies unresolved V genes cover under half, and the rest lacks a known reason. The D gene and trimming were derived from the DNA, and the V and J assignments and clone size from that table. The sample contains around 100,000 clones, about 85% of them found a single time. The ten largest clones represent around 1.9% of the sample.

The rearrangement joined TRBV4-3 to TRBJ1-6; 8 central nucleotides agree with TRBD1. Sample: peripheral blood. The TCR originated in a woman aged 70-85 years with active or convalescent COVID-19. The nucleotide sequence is TGCGCCAGCAGCCAAGATGGAGGAGACAGGGGTTCACCCCTCCACTTT. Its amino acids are CASSQDGGDRGSPLHF.